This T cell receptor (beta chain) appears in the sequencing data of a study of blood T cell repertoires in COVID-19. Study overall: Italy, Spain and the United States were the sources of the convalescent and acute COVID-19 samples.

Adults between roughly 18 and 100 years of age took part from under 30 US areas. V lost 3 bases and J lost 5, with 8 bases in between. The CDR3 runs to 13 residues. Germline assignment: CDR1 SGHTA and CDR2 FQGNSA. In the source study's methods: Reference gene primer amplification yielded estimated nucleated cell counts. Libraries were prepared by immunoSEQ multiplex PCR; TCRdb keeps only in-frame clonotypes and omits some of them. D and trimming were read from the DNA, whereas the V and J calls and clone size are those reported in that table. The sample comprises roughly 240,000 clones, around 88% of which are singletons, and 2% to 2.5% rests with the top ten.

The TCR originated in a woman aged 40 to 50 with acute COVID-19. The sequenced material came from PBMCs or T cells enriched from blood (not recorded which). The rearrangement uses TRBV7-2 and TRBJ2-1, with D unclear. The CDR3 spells CASSLVVDNEQFF. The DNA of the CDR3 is TGTGCCAGCAGCTTGGTGGTAGACAATGAGCAGTTCTTC.